This T cell receptor (beta chain) was profiled in a study of blood T cell repertoires in COVID-19. Trimming pared 4 bases from V and 2 bases from J, leaving 13 bases between. This CDR3 has 16 residues. Per the germline V gene, CDR1 is SGHNT and CDR2 is YYREEE (reference sequence). Repertoires were generated with immunoSEQ multiplex PCR, while TCRdb's copy carries only in-frame clones and drops some. Among 150,000 to 200,000 clones listed, 86% were seen once. Sequenced input: peripheral blood. This receptor was identified in a man between 18 and 35 years old with acute or convalescent COVID-19. V is TRBV5-4 and J is TRBJ1-6, with unresolved D. As DNA, the CDR3 is TGTGCCAGCAGCAAAAACACGGGAACCTATAATTCACCCCTCCACTTT. Residues: CASSKNTGTYNSPLHF.